A selection of T cell receptor beta chains follows, all from one sample in a study of blood T cells in healthy people across ages. TCRdb itself ran the 5' RACE reads through MiXCR, one entry per CDR3 protein. In the table there are about 1.5 million distinct CDR3 sequences, approximately 43% of which are singletons. Specimen: blood. These receptors originate from a woman between 18 and 29 years old in good health. Each CDR3 is given with its conserved first and last residue. A D gene is named only where the DNA matches it firmly. A row's size may be missing; if present it is once, few, many or a size class.

.,TRBV20-1,.,TRBJ1-5,TGCAGTGCTAGGGTTGTTGGCGGAGGAAGCAATCAGCCCCAGCATTTT,CSARVVGGGSNQPQHF
.,TRBV29-1,.,TRBJ2-7,TGCAGCGTTGAGGTGGACAGTCCCCCGGGGGAGCAGTACTTC,CSVEVDSPPGEQYF
.,TRBV5-1,few,TRBJ2-5,TGCGCCAGCAGCTGGTCGTGGAGCCAAGAGACCCAGTACTTC,CASSWSWSQETQYF
.,TRBV7-9,.,TRBJ2-1,TGTGCCAGCAGCTTAGTAACGGTTGACTTCAATGAGCAGTTCTTC,CASSLVTVDFNEQFF
TRBD2,TRBV6-4,many,TRBJ2-3,TGTGCCAGCAGTGACCAGGCGGGAGGGAGTTCAGATACGCAGTATTTT,CASSDQAGGSSDTQYF
.,TRBV6-2/TRBV6-3,.,TRBJ2-3,TGTGCCAGCAGACTAACCCGGACTATCTGGGTCGATACGCAGTATTTT,CASRLTRTIWVDTQYF
TRBD2,TRBV10-3,.,TRBJ2-7,TGTGCCATCAGTGGCCGACTAGCGGGAGTTACCTACGAGCAGTACTTC,CAISGRLAGVTYEQYF
TRBD1,TRBV20-1,.,TRBJ1-1,TGCAGTGCGTTAGTCCGACGACAGGGGATGAACACTGAAGCTTTCTTT,CSALVRRQGMNTEAFF
TRBD1,TRBV15,few,TRBJ2-7,TGTGCCACCAGCAGAGATTACCAGGGGGCCTACGAGCAGTACTTC,CATSRDYQGAYEQYF
.,TRBV7-2,few,TRBJ2-7,TGTGCCAGCAGCTTAGAACCGGTCGGGGAGCAGTACTTC,CASSLEPVGEQYF
.,TRBV21-1,few,TRBJ2-3,TGTGCCAGCAGCAACCGACAAACTACGCAGTATTTT,CASSNRQTTQYF
.,TRBV10-3,.,TRBJ2-7,TGTGCCATTTCGGGGCAGGGGATTTACTACGAGCAGTACTTC,CAISGQGIYYEQYF
TRBD1,TRBV5-6,many,TRBJ1-2,TGTGCCAGCAGCTCGACAGGGAACCCACTCTTTAACTATGGCTACACCTTC,CASSSTGNPLFNYGYTF
.,TRBV6-2/TRBV6-3,.,TRBJ2-1,TGTGCCAGCAAGGGGGATCGGTTGCGGGGGAGTGAGCAGTTCTTC,CASKGDRLRGSEQFF
.,TRBV21-1,few,TRBJ1-1,TGTGCCAGCAGCAAAGTGATAGGACAGGGTACCACTGAAGCTTTCTTT,CASSKVIGQGTTEAFF
TRBD2,TRBV25-1,few,TRBJ2-5,TGTGCCAGCAGTTTCGAAGGGGCAGGGGCTAGCGGGGGTGGTCGAGAGACCCAGTACTTC,CASSFEGAGASGGGRETQYF
.,TRBV20-1,few,TRBJ2-2,TGCAGTGCTAACCGGGACCCGGGCCGGGAGCTGTTTTTT,CSANRDPGRELFF
TRBD2,TRBV9,few,TRBJ2-7,TGTGCCAGCAGCGTAACTAGCGGGTCGACCTACAATGAGCAGTACTTC,CASSVTSGSTYNEQYF
.,TRBV12-3/TRBV12-4,.,TRBJ2-5,TGTGCCAGCAGAGGGGGGACGGAAGAGACCCAGTACTTC,CASRGGTEETQYF
.,TRBV29-1,few,TRBJ1-6,TGCAGCATACGGGTCCGCGATAATTCACCCCTCCACTTT,CSIRVRDNSPLHF
.,TRBV7-2,.,TRBJ2-4,TGTGCCAGCAGCTTACTCTACATTCAGTACTTC,CASSLLYIQYF
TRBD1,TRBV9,.,TRBJ1-1,TGTGCCAGCAGCCCACCGGGACAGCCCGCAGGCACTGAAGCTTTCTTT,CASSPPGQPAGTEAFF
.,TRBV4-2,.,TRBJ2-1,TGTGCCAGCAGCCAACTGGTTCGGAGCTCCTACAATGAGCAGTTCTTC,CASSQLVRSSYNEQFF
.,TRBV25-1,.,TRBJ2-1,TGTGCCAGCGAAAGGGGCCCTTACAATGAGCAGTTCTTC,CASERGPYNEQFF
TRBD1,TRBV20-1,.,TRBJ1-2,TGCAGTGCAGCGACAGGGCCCTATGGCTACACCTTC,CSAATGPYGYTF
.,TRBV20-1,.,TRBJ2-7,TGCAGTGCTAGCTGGCAGGGTGGAAAGGGCGAGCAGTACTTC,CSASWQGGKGEQYF
TRBD2,TRBV29-1,many,TRBJ2-7,TGCAGCGTCGTACCCTCGACTAGCGCTTCCTACGAGCAGTACTTC,CSVVPSTSASYEQYF
.,TRBV11-2,.,TRBJ2-7,TGTGCCAGCAGTGGGGAGGACGTCAATGAGCAGTACTTC,CASSGEDVNEQYF
TRBD2,TRBV20-1,.,TRBJ2-7,TGCAGTGCTGGTGGGGCTAGCGGGTACCACTACGAGCAGTACTTC,CSAGGASGYHYEQYF
.,TRBV7-2,.,TRBJ2-2,TGTGCCAGCAGCTTAGTGGGGGCTGGTACCGGGGAGCTGTTTTTT,CASSLVGAGTGELFF
.,TRBV11-2,once,TRBJ1-1,TGTGCCAGCAGGCGGGGTATCGGCGGGGCGGTGAACACTGAAGCTTTCTTT,CASRRGIGGAVNTEAFF
.,TRBV7-2,few,TRBJ2-7,TGTGCCAGCAGCCGAGGGCAGGGAGGAAACTACGAGCAGTACTTC,CASSRGQGGNYEQYF
.,TRBV7-9,.,TRBJ2-1,TGTGCCAGCAGCTTAGCGACAGGAGTAGGAGAGACCCAGTTCTTC,CASSLATGVGETQFF